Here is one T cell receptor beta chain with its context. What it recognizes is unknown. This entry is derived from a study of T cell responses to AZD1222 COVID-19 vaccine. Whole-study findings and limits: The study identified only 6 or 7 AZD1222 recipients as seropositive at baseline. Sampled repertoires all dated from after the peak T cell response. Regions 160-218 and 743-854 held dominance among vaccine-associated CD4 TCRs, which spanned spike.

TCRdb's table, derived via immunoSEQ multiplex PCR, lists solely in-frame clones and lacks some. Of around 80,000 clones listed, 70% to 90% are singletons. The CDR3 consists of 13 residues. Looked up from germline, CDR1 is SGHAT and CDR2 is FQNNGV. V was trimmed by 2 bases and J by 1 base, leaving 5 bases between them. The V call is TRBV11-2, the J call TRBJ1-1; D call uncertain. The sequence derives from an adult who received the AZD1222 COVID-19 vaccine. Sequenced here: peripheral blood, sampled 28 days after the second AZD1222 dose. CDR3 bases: TGTGCCAGCAGCTTATCAAGGAACACTGAAGCTTTCTTT. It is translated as CASSLSRNTEAFF.